These T cell receptor beta chains were read from a single sample in a study of neurological immune-mediated disorders. TCRdb fed the 5' RACE reads into MiXCR, producing one record per CDR3 protein. The table includes 95,000 or so distinct CDR3 sequences, around 3.3% detected once. The sequencing input was PBMCs. The source is a woman aged 18-29 years with multiple sclerosis. Each CDR3 is given with its conserved first and last residue. Each record gives: V gene, D gene, clone size, J gene, CDR3 protein, CDR3 DNA. The D gene is left open where the match is weak. Each size is once, few or many counts, or a class when the clone is expanded.

V gene: TRBV6-1; D gene: .; clone size: many; J gene: TRBJ1-1; CDR3 protein: CATHRDGSTEAFF; CDR3 DNA: TGTGCCACCCACAGGGATGGATCCACTGAAGCTTTCTTT
V gene: TRBV27; D gene: .; clone size: few; J gene: TRBJ1-5; CDR3 protein: CASSLGFGGSNQPQHF; CDR3 DNA: TGTGCCAGCAGTTTAGGTTTCGGAGGGAGCAATCAGCCCCAGCATTTT
V gene: TRBV5-1; D gene: .; clone size: many; J gene: TRBJ1-3; CDR3 protein: CASSLTGRISGNTIYF; CDR3 DNA: TGCGCCAGCAGCTTGACGGGACGGATCTCTGGAAACACCATATATTTT
V gene: TRBV5-1; D gene: .; clone size: many; J gene: TRBJ1-1; CDR3 protein: CASSRTVNTEAFF; CDR3 DNA: TGCGCCAGCAGCCGGACAGTGAACACTGAAGCTTTCTTT
V gene: TRBV7-9; D gene: TRBD2; clone size: many; J gene: TRBJ2-3; CDR3 protein: CASSYGLEVRDF; CDR3 DNA: TGTGCCAGCAGCTATGGACTAGAGGTCCGCGATTTT
V gene: TRBV7-9; D gene: .; clone size: many; J gene: TRBJ1-1; CDR3 protein: CASSHSDTEAFF; CDR3 DNA: TGTGCCAGCAGCCACAGTGACACTGAAGCTTTCTTT
V gene: TRBV5-1; D gene: .; clone size: many; J gene: TRBJ1-2; CDR3 protein: CASSPPTGNYGYTF; CDR3 DNA: TGCGCCAGCAGCCCACCGACAGGCAACTATGGCTACACCTTC
V gene: TRBV20-1; D gene: .; clone size: few; J gene: TRBJ2-7; CDR3 protein: CSARDAGRSYEQYF; CDR3 DNA: TGCAGTGCCCGGGACGCCGGACGTTCCTACGAGCAGTACTTC
V gene: TRBV6-8; D gene: TRBD1; clone size: many; J gene: TRBJ2-3; CDR3 protein: CASRPPGQNTDTQYF; CDR3 DNA: TGTGCCAGCAGACCCCCGGGACAGAACACAGATACGCAGTATTTT
V gene: TRBV6-2/TRBV6-3; D gene: .; clone size: many; J gene: TRBJ2-7; CDR3 protein: CASSQAGEQYF; CDR3 DNA: TGTGCCAGCAGCCAGGCCGGGGAGCAGTACTTC
V gene: TRBV20-1; D gene: .; clone size: many; J gene: TRBJ2-1; CDR3 protein: CSASGSDYNEQFF; CDR3 DNA: TGCAGTGCTAGCGGGAGCGACTACAATGAGCAGTTCTTC
V gene: TRBV7-3; D gene: .; clone size: many; J gene: TRBJ2-5; CDR3 protein: CASSPSAGTFETQYF; CDR3 DNA: TGTGCCAGCAGCCCATCTGCAGGGACTTTTGAGACCCAGTACTTC
V gene: TRBV10-3; D gene: TRBD1; clone size: many; J gene: TRBJ2-7; CDR3 protein: CAISESTGTVGHEQYF; CDR3 DNA: TGTGCCATCAGTGAGTCGACAGGGACAGTCGGGCACGAGCAGTACTTC
V gene: TRBV13; D gene: TRBD2; clone size: many; J gene: TRBJ2-1; CDR3 protein: CASTIGLAGVHEQFF; CDR3 DNA: TGTGCCAGCACCATCGGACTAGCGGGAGTTCATGAGCAGTTCTTC
V gene: TRBV12-3/TRBV12-4; D gene: .; clone size: many; J gene: TRBJ1-5; CDR3 protein: CASSDTGGQPQHF; CDR3 DNA: TGTGCCAGCAGTGACACCGGGGGTCAGCCCCAGCATTTT
V gene: TRBV7-3; D gene: .; clone size: many; J gene: TRBJ2-5; CDR3 protein: CASSLGSSGTQYF; CDR3 DNA: TGTGCCAGCAGCTTAGGATCGAGCGGGACCCAGTACTTC
V gene: TRBV20-1; D gene: .; clone size: many; J gene: TRBJ1-1; CDR3 protein: CSAREPTLLNTEAFF; CDR3 DNA: TGCAGTGCTAGGGAGCCGACGTTATTGAACACTGAAGCTTTCTTT
V gene: TRBV5-1; D gene: TRBD1; clone size: many; J gene: TRBJ2-5; CDR3 protein: CASSFGQVETQYF; CDR3 DNA: TGCGCCAGCAGCTTCGGACAGGTCGAGACCCAGTACTTC
V gene: TRBV19; D gene: TRBD1; clone size: many; J gene: TRBJ2-2; CDR3 protein: CASTLRSGQINTGELFF; CDR3 DNA: TGTGCCAGTACCTTACGATCGGGACAGATTAACACCGGGGAGCTGTTTTTT
V gene: TRBV11-2; D gene: TRBD1; clone size: many; J gene: TRBJ1-5; CDR3 protein: CASSDDRVQGPQHF; CDR3 DNA: TGTGCCAGCAGCGACGACAGGGTGCAAGGGCCCCAGCATTTT